The 22 T cell receptor beta chains below were found in one sample sequenced in a study of shared clonotypes between healthy human individuals. The method was immunoSEQ multiplex PCR; TCRdb's version includes in-frame clones alone and lacks a portion of them. Found here are 2,500,000 or so clones, more than 90% of them singletons; the top ten hold over 0.12%. Material for sequencing was naive CD4+ T cells sorted from blood. Subset indicated: CD45RA+ positively selected. The receptors were sampled from a man between 18 and 29 years old in good health.

J is TRBJ2-1 and V is TRBV7-9; the D gene could be TRBD1 or TRBD2 (5 bases each). Germline assignment: CDR1 SEHNR and CDR2 FQNEAQ (reference sequence). The CDR3 is made up of 14 amino acids. Trimming left V 5 bases short and J 8 bases short, with 16 bases between. The CDR3 DNA follows: TGTGCCAGCAGCCCAGGCGAGGGGAAAGATGAGCAGTTCTTC. As protein: CASSPGEGKDEQFF.

The chain employs TRBV7-2 and TRBJ2-1; a weak D match, TRBD2 (5 bases). V was cut by 1 base and J by 9 bases, with 22 bases left in between. The CDR3 sequence is 17 residues long. Germline V gene sequence: CDR1 SGHTA, CDR2 FQGNSA. The CDR3 loop reads CASSLVLGLDAGSEQFF. The CDR3 nucleotides are TGTGCCAGCAGCTTAGTTTTGGGTTTGGATGCGGGCAGTGAGCAGTTCTTC.

The table lists this clone with a count of one. The chain is built from TRBV6-6 and TRBJ1-3; D is perhaps TRBD1 (5 bases). The CDR3 has 13 amino acids. V dropped 8 bases and J dropped 4 bases, with 12 bases sitting between them. Germline CDR1 reads MNHNY; CDR2 reads SVGAGI (reference sequence). This CDR3 reads CASRPRTGNTIYF. The CDR3 DNA is TGTGCCAGCCGTCCCCGGACAGGAAACACCATATATTTT.

This chain joins TRBV7-2 and TRBJ1-2; a possible D gene is TRBD1 (5 bases). Germline V gives CDR1 SGHTA, CDR2 FQGNSA. V was pared by 4 bases and J by 3 bases, with 9 bases between. The CDR3 has 13 residues. The CDR3 bases are TGTGCCAGCAGCTCCTGGACATACTATGGCTACACCTTC. It specifies CASSSWTYYGYTF.

Details on this clone: The sample contains more than one DNA sequence encoding this CDR3. The chain has TRBV10-1 and TRBJ2-3, with TRBD1 matching 11 bases. With V trimmed by 5 bases and J by 3 bases, 1 base remained unmatched. Germline values: CDR1 WNHNN, CDR2 SYGVQD (reference sequence). The CDR3 runs 14 residues. DNA for the CDR3: TGCGCCAGCAGTCGGGACAGGGGGACAGATACGCAGTATTTT. This sequence encodes CASSRDRGTDTQYF.

This clone was recorded a few times. The V gene is TRBV2, the J gene TRBJ2-4; maybe TRBD2 (5 bases). The CDR3 is 16 residues long. Germline CDR1 reads SNHLY; CDR2 reads FYNNEI. The ends were cut back, 1 base at V and 0 bases at J, with 10 bases in the middle. The CDR3 DNA follows: TGTGCCAGCAGTGAAGAGGGCGGGCTAGCCAAAAACATTCAGTACTTC. Translation: CASSEEGGLAKNIQYF. Full variable domain (outside the CDR3, taken from reference TRBV2 and TRBJ2-4): EPEVTQTPSHQVTQMGQEVILRCVPISNHLYFYWYRQILGQKVEFLVSFYNNEISEKSEIFDDQFSVERPDGSNFTLKIRSTKLEDSAMYFCASSEEGGLAKNIQYFGAGTRLSVL.

The chain employs TRBV7-2 and TRBJ1-6, with 8 bases fitting TRBD1. V dropped 6 bases and J dropped 10; count of bases not matched to a gene: 8. The CDR3 runs 14 residues. Germline CDR1 and CDR2: SGHTA and FQGNSA. The CDR3 bases are TGTGCCAGCAGTACCGGGACAGGCGACTCACCCCTCCACTTT. It is translated as CASSTGTGDSPLHF.

This chain uses TRBV28 with TRBJ2-7; 7 bases are shared with TRBD2. The V and J ends lost 6 bases and 4 bases, in that order; junction bases with no gene match: 9. The length of the CDR3 is 14 residues. CDR1 MDHEN and CDR2 SYDVKM come from the germline V gene. DNA of the CDR3: TGTGCCAGCAGCCACGGTGGCGGGGGATACGAGCAGTACTTC. Translated: CASSHGGGGYEQYF.

The gene calls are TRBV5-1 and TRBJ2-3; no clear D. The CDR3 extends over 16 amino acids. Germline loops: CDR1 SGHRS, CDR2 YFSETQ. The V gene lost 0 bases and the J gene lost 6 bases, with 17 bases spanning the gap. CDR3 coding DNA: TGCGCCAGCAGCTTGGCCGGAATAGCTAAATCTGATACGCAGTATTTT. Encoded protein: CASSLAGIAKSDTQYF.

J is TRBJ1-4 and V is TRBV5-1, with D tentatively TRBD1 (6 bases). CDR1 and CDR2 from the germline V gene are SGHRS and YFSETQ. This CDR3 has 16 amino acids. V lost 4 bases, J lost 5 bases, and 18 bases lay in between. In DNA, the CDR3 is TGCGCCAGCAGCGTACAATCCAGGGGACTGAATGAAAAACTGTTTTTT. The encoded protein is CASSVQSRGLNEKLFF.

As regards this clone: Other nucleotide sequences from this sample produce the same CDR3. This sequence joins TRBV5-4 and TRBJ1-5; D unresolved. The CDR3 has 12 amino acids. Germline V gives CDR1 SGHNT, CDR2 YYREEE (reference sequence). The ends were cut back, 2 bases at V and 7 bases at J, with 7 bases in the middle. CDR3: CASSLMGQPQHF. CDR3 nucleotides: TGTGCCAGCAGCTTAATGGGGCAGCCCCAGCATTTT.

This clone showed up just once. In the same sample, other DNA sequences code for this CDR3. The V and J genes are TRBV19 and TRBJ1-2, with 10 bases aligning to TRBD1. Trimming at V came to 4 bases and at J to 5 bases, leaving 4 bases not matched to a gene. Germline V gives CDR1 LNHDA, CDR2 SQIVND (reference sequence). The CDR3 contains 14 residues. This CDR3 reads CASSTGTGVYGYTF. As DNA, the CDR3 is TGTGCCAGTAGTACCGGGACAGGGGTTTATGGCTACACCTTC. Using reference TRBV19 and TRBJ1-2 for the parts outside the CDR3, the full variable domain is DGGITQSPKYLFRKEGQNVTLSCEQNLNHDAMYWYRQDPGQGLRLIYYSQIVNDFQKGDIAEGYSVSREKKESFPLTVTSAQKNPTAFYLCASSTGTGVYGYTFGSGTRLTVV.

The chain is built from TRBV7-3 and TRBJ2-3, with 9 bases that match TRBD2. The CDR3 has 14 residues. Trimming took 9 bases from V and 1 from J; bases not matched to a gene: 5. In germline, CDR1 is SGHTA, CDR2 FQGTGA. The CDR3 spells CASGAGGGTDTQYF. In nucleotides, the CDR3 is TGTGCCAGTGGAGCGGGGGGCGGCACAGATACGCAGTATTTT. The full variable domain, rest sourced from reference TRBV7-3 and TRBJ2-3, is GAGVSQTPSNKVTEKGKYVELRCDPISGHTALYWYRQSLGQGPEFLIYFQGTGAADDSGLPNDRFFAVRPEGSVSTLKIQRTERGDSAVYLCASGAGGGTDTQYFGPGTRLTVL.

This clone was seen once. This chain joins TRBV5-1 and TRBJ1-2, with 8 bases identical to TRBD1. V dropped 4 bases and J dropped 7; count of bases not matched to a gene: 6. CDR3 length: 13 residues. Per germline, CDR1 SGHRS and CDR2 YFSETQ. CDR3 nucleotides: TGCGCCAGCAGCCCGACAGGGGACCGTGGCTACACCTTC. This gives the protein CASSPTGDRGYTF.

The chain carries TRBV19 and TRBJ2-7; D is perhaps TRBD2 (6 bases). The CDR3 has 15 residues. Germline values: CDR1 LNHDA, CDR2 SQIVND (reference sequence). The germline V and J ends were trimmed by 3 bases and 0 bases, with 12 bases remaining between them. CDR3 DNA sequence: TGTGCCAGTAGTATGCCGGGACTCAACTCCTACGAGCAGTACTTC. This translates into CASSMPGLNSYEQYF.

Details on this clone: The same CDR3 also results from other DNA sequences found in this sample. The chain links TRBV2 to TRBJ2-1, with D perhaps matching TRBD2 (6 bases). The CDR3 has 14 residues. V was shortened by 3 bases and J by 4 bases, with 10 bases between the two germline ends. Germline lookup yields CDR1 SNHLY and CDR2 FYNNEI. The CDR3 coding sequence is TGTGCCAGCAGTGAGAAACGGGAGTACAATGAGCAGTTCTTC. Translation gives CASSEKREYNEQFF. Supplemented by reference TRBV2 and TRBJ2-1, the full variable domain reads EPEVTQTPSHQVTQMGQEVILRCVPISNHLYFYWYRQILGQKVEFLVSFYNNEISEKSEIFDDQFSVERPDGSNFTLKIRSTKLEDSAMYFCASSEKREYNEQFFGPGTRLTVL.

V is TRBV6-5 and J is TRBJ2-7; TRBD1 matches 9 bases. Per the germline V gene, CDR1 is MNHEY and CDR2 is SVGAGI. CDR3 size: 15 residues. The V and J ends lost 6 bases and 3 bases, in that order; junction bases with no gene match: 9. As DNA, the CDR3 is TGTGCCAGCAGCCCCCGAAACAGGGGGCACTACGAGCAGTACTTC. Amino acids: CASSPRNRGHYEQYF.

This clone has more than one count but fewer than ten. V usage is TRBV2 and J usage is TRBJ1-5; D not resolved. The germline V gene has CDR1 SNHLY and CDR2 FYNNEI. The CDR3 has 12 residues. Trimming removed 6 bases from V and 11 bases from J, with 14 bases in between. The CDR3 reads CASSSRTSAQHF. CDR3 DNA: TGTGCCAGCAGCAGTCGGACTTCGGCCCAGCATTTT. Full variable domain (outside the CDR3, taken from reference TRBV2 and TRBJ1-5): EPEVTQTPSHQVTQMGQEVILRCVPISNHLYFYWYRQILGQKVEFLVSFYNNEISEKSEIFDDQFSVERPDGSNFTLKIRSTKLEDSAMYFCASSSRTSAQHFGDGTRLSIL.

This sequence joins TRBV13 and TRBJ1-3; tentatively, D is TRBD1 (6 bases). Germline V gives CDR1 PRHDT, CDR2 FYEKMQ (reference sequence). The CDR3 covers 14 residues. The V end lost 4 bases, the J end lost 4 bases, and 11 bases lay between the germline ends. The CDR3 spells CASSSGDFGNTIYF. The CDR3 bases are TGTGCCAGCAGCTCAGGGGATTTCGGAAACACCATATATTTT.

The chain joins TRBV2 to TRBJ1-2, with D unclear. This CDR3 has 14 amino acids. CDR1 SNHLY and CDR2 FYNNEI come from the germline V gene. In nucleotides, the CDR3 is TGTGCTCTCGAGGAGGGCCCGGCTAACTATGGCTACACCTTC. This encodes CALEEGPANYGYTF.

Of note for this clone: The sample carries other DNA sequences with the same CDR3. The V gene is TRBV29-1, the J gene TRBJ1-2; 8 bases map to TRBD1. J gave up 5 bases and V 3 bases, and 2 bases lay outside the gene matches. The CDR3 spans 12 residues. Germline CDR1 and CDR2: SQVTM and ANQGSEA. The chain's CDR3 is CSVEGQVYGYTF. CDR3 bases: TGCAGCGTTGAGGGACAGGTTTATGGCTACACCTTC.

This sequence joins TRBV5-1 and TRBJ2-7, with D hard to call. Germline V lookup: CDR1 SGHRS, CDR2 YFSETQ. CDR3 size: 13 residues. V lost 1 base and J 4 bases, leaving 9 bases between the germline ends. The CDR3 coding sequence is TGCGCCAGCAGCTTGACGTGGGGTTACGAGCAGTACTTC. Amino acids: CASSLTWGYEQYF.